Presented here are 12 T cell receptor beta chains from one specimen sequenced in a study of cytomegalovirus exposure and HLA in healthy donors. Primers included in the PCR were 60 Vbeta and 13 Jbeta primers. The repertoire was sequenced with immunoSEQ multiplex PCR; TCRdb's copy has only in-frame clones and lacks some. The sample lists about 130,000 clones, roughly 70% occurring once. Sample: PBMCs. Receptors originate from a man aged 25 to 40 in good health and CMV-seronegative.

The V gene is TRBV2, the J gene TRBJ2-7; 10 bases agree with TRBD1. Germline V lookup: CDR1 SNHLY, CDR2 FYNNEI. The V segment lost 5 bases and the J segment 3 bases; nucleotides outside the gene matches: 10. The CDR3 totals 16 residues. The CDR3 loop reads CASSRGRTGGDYEQYF. Here the CDR3 DNA reads TGTGCCAGCAGTAGGGGAAGGACAGGGGGAGACTACGAGCAGTACTTC. Filled out from reference TRBV2 and TRBJ2-7, the complete variable domain reads EPEVTQTPSHQVTQMGQEVILRCVPISNHLYFYWYRQILGQKVEFLVSFYNNEISEKSEIFDDQFSVERPDGSNFTLKIRSTKLEDSAMYFCASSRGRTGGDYEQYFGPGTRLTVT.

V and J are TRBV5-4 and TRBJ2-7; the D gene is possibly TRBD2 (5 bases). The CDR3 has 12 residues. In germline, CDR1 is SGHNT, CDR2 YYREEE (reference sequence). The V end lost 9 bases, the J end lost 5 bases, and 15 bases lay between the germline ends. Here the CDR3 reads CAIPMASNEQYF. In DNA form, the CDR3 reads TGTGCCATCCCAATGGCTAGCAACGAGCAGTACTTC.

This chain links TRBV18 with TRBJ1-4; D might be TRBD1 (5 bases). V gave up 0 bases and J gave up 8 bases, with 10 bases separating them. Germline V gene lookup returns CDR1 KGHSH and CDR2 LQKENI. This CDR3 is 14 amino acids long. The CDR3 region is CASSPPDSLEKLFF. The CDR3 coding sequence is TGTGCCAGCTCACCACCTGACAGCCTCGAAAAACTGTTTTTT. Filled out from reference TRBV18 and TRBJ1-4, the complete variable domain reads NAGVMQNPRHLVRRRGQEARLRCSPMKGHSHVYWYRQLPEEGLKFMVYLQKENIIDESGMPKERFSAEFPKEGPSILRIQQVVRGDSAAYFCASSPPDSLEKLFFGSGTQLSVL.

The chain is built from TRBV19 and TRBJ2-1; the D gene is possibly TRBD2 (6 bases). The CDR3 runs 11 residues. The V gene lost 8 bases and the J gene lost 8 bases, with 10 bases spanning the gap. Germline values: CDR1 LNHDA, CDR2 SQIVND (reference sequence). As DNA, the CDR3 is TGTGCCAGTGGGGGGAGCTATGAGCAGTTCTTC. It translates to CASGGSYEQFF.

The chain links TRBV5-1 to TRBJ2-2; a possible D gene is TRBD1 (6 bases). CDR1 is SGHRS and CDR2 is YFSETQ in the germline V gene. V was pared by 5 bases and J by 5 bases, with 19 bases between. This CDR3 comprises 16 residues. This chain's CDR3 is CASSSTGTKGTGELFF. The CDR3 DNA is TGCGCCAGCAGTTCAACCGGGACAAAAGGGACCGGGGAGCTGTTTTTT.

This clone appeared once. This rearrangement joins TRBV7-9 to TRBJ1-2; TRBD1 matches 7 bases. The germline CDR1 and CDR2 sequences are SEHNR and FQNEAQ (reference sequence). V lost 0 bases and J lost 4; bases outside the gene matches: 5. The CDR3 is made up of 15 amino acids. The CDR3 reads CASSLAPTGFYGYTF. The CDR3 DNA reads as TGTGCCAGCAGCTTAGCCCCGACAGGGTTCTATGGCTACACCTTC.

The J gene is TRBJ1-2, the V gene TRBV4-2, with 7 bases aligning to TRBD1. Germline V lookup: CDR1 LGHNA, CDR2 YNFKEQ. The J segment lost 4 bases and the V segment lost 0 bases, leaving 5 bases of the junction unmatched. This CDR3 region has 15 residues. The CDR3 here is CASSQDATGPYGYTF. The DNA for the CDR3 is TGTGCCAGCAGCCAAGACGCGACAGGGCCCTATGGCTACACCTTC.

This clone was seen just once. The gene calls are TRBV2 and TRBJ1-6; no definite D call. The CDR3 covers 15 residues. Trimming pared 5 bases from V and 12 bases from J, leaving 20 bases between. CDR1 and CDR2 from the germline V gene are SNHLY and FYNNEI. The CDR3 is CASSSTGSPIIPLHF. The DNA for the CDR3 is TGTGCCAGCAGTTCTACCGGGTCCCCTATTATACCCCTCCACTTT.

J is TRBJ2-7 and V is TRBV6-5, with 9 bases identical to TRBD1. V was pared by 6 bases and J by 0 bases, with 3 bases of the junction left unmatched. This CDR3 comprises 14 residues. Looked up from germline, CDR1 is MNHEY and CDR2 is SVGAGI. The CDR3 DNA follows: TGTGCCAGCAGCCGGACAGGGGACTCCTACGAGCAGTACTTC. Translating gives CASSRTGDSYEQYF.

The V gene is TRBV6-1, the J gene TRBJ1-1, with 9 bases matching TRBD1. From germline, CDR1 is MNHNS and CDR2 SASEGT. The CDR3 spans 13 residues. V was clipped by 6 bases and J by 8 bases; unmatched bases: 7. The CDR3 spells CASRDRGVEEAFF. Written as DNA, the CDR3 is TGTGCCAGCAGGGACAGGGGCGTGGAGGAAGCTTTCTTT.

The chain combines TRBV7-8 with TRBJ2-5, with D perhaps matching TRBD1 (6 bases). V was trimmed by 5 bases and J by 5 bases, leaving 15 bases between them. Germline V gene sequence: CDR1 SGHVS, CDR2 FQNEAQ. The CDR3 is 14 residues long. CDR3 nucleotide sequence: TGTGCCAGCAGCCCCAACAGGGTATCGGAGACCCAGTACTTC. As protein: CASSPNRVSETQYF. Combining the CDR3 with reference TRBV7-8 and TRBJ2-5 gives the whole variable domain GAGVSQSPRYKVAKRGQDVALRCDPISGHVSLFWYQQALGQGPEFLTYFQNEAQLDKSGLPSDRFFAERPEGSVSTLKIQRTQQEDSAVYLCASSPNRVSETQYFGPGTRLLVL.

The chain employs TRBV6-4 and TRBJ1-3; TRBD1 matches at 8 bases. CDR3 length: 16 amino acids. The germline CDR1 and CDR2 sequences are MRHNA and SNTAGT. The junction had 11 bases not matched to a gene; V was cut back by 5 bases and J by 5 bases. CDR3 DNA sequence: TGTGCCAGCAGTAGGACAGGGAGTACTAGACGAAACACCATATATTTT. Residues: CASSRTGSTRRNTIYF.